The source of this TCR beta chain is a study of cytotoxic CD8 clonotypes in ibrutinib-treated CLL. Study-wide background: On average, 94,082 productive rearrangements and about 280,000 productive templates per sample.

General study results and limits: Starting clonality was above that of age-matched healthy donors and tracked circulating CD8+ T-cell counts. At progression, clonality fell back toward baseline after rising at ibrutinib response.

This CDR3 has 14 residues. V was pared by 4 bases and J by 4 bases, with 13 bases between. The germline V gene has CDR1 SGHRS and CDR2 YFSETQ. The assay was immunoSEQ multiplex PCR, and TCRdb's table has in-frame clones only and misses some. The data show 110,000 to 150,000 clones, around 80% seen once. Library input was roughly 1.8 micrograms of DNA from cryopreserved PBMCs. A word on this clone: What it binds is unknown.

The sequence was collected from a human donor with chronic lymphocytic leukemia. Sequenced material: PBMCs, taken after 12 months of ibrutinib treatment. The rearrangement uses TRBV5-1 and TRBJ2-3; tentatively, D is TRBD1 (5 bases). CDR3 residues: CASSQTRRADTQYF. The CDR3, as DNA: TGCGCCAGCAGCCAGACGCGCAGGGCAGATACGCAGTATTTT.